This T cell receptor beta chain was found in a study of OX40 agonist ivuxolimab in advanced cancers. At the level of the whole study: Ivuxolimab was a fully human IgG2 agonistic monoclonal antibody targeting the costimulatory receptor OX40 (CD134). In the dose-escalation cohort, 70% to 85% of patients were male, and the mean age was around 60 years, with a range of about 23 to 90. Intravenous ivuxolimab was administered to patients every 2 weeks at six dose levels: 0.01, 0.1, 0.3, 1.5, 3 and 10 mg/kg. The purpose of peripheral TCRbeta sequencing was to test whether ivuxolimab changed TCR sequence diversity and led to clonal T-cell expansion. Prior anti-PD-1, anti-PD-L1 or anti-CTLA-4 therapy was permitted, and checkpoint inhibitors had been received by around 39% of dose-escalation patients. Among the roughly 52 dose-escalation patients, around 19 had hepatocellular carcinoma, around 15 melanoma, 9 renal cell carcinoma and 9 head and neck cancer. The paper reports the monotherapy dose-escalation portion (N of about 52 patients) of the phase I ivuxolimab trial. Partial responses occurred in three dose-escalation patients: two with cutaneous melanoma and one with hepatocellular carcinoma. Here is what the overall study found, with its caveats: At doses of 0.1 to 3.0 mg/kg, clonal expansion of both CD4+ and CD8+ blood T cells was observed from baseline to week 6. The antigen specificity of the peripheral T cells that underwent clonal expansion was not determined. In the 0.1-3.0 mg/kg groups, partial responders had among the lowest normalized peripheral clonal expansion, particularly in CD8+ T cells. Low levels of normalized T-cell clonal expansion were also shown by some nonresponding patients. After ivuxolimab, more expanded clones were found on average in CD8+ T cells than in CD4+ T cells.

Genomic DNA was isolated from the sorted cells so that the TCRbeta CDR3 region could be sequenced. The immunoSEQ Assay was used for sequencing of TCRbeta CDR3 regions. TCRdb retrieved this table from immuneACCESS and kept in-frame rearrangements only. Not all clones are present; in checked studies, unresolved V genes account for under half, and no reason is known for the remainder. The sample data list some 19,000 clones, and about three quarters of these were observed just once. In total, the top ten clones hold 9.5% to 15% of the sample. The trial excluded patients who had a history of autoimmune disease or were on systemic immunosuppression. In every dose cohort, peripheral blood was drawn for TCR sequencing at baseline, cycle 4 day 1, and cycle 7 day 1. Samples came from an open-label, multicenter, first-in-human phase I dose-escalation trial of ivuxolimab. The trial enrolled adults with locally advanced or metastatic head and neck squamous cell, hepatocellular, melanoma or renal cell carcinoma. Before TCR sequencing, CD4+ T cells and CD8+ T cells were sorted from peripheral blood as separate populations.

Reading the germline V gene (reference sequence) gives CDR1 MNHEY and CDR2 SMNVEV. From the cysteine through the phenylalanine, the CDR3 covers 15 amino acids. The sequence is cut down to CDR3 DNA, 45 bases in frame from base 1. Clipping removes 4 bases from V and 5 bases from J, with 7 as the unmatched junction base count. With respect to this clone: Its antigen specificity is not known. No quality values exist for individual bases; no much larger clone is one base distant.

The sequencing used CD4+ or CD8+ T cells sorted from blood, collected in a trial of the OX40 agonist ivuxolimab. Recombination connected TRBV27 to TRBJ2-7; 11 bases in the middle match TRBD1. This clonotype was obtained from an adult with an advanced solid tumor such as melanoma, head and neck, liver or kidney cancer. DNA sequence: TGTGCCAGCAGTTACCTCGGACAGGGGGCCCACGAGCAGTACTTC. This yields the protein CASSYLGQGAHEQYF.